This T cell receptor beta chain originates from a study of cytomegalovirus exposure and HLA in healthy donors. A multiplex PCR was run with 60 Vbeta primers and 13 Jbeta primers. The protocol was immunoSEQ multiplex PCR, while the TCRdb copy is restricted to in-frame clones and leaves out a portion. The sample has some 34,000 clones; 55% to 80% are singletons. This clone showed up just a few times. This CDR3 has 15 residues. V was clipped by 6 bases and J by 3 bases; unmatched bases: 5. Germline CDR1 and CDR2: MNHNY and SVGAGI (reference sequence). What was sequenced was PBMCs. This receptor was obtained from a man aged 40-55 years in good health and CMV-seropositive. This chain joins TRBV6-6 and TRBJ1-5; 10 bases match TRBD1. CDR3: CASSSTGGHNQPQHF. DNA for the CDR3: TGTGCCAGCAGCTCGACAGGGGGCCACAATCAGCCCCAGCATTTT.